This T cell receptor (beta chain) came from a study of cytomegalovirus exposure and HLA in healthy donors. The PCR ran on 60 Vbeta and 13 Jbeta primers. Clones were sequenced by immunoSEQ multiplex PCR, and TCRdb holds only the in-frame ones, with some missing. Of roughly 170,000 clones listed, 80% to 85% are singletons. As concerns this clone: Its antigen is not identified.

Regarding the study as a whole: Diagnosis of cytomegalovirus status made by the classifier reportedly showed high specificity and sensitivity. The authors listed some 150 TCR beta chains as cytomegalovirus-associated.

The CDR3 extends over 15 amino acids. V was clipped by 6 bases and J by 6 bases; unmatched bases: 14. Germline V gene data show CDR1 as SGHTA and CDR2 as FQGTGA. The receptor's source is a woman aged 25 to 45 in good health and CMV-seronegative. The V and J genes are TRBV7-3 and TRBJ2-7; 7 nucleotides agree with TRBD2. Sequences were obtained from PBMCs. The CDR3: CASSVTSGGTGEQYF. CDR3 DNA sequence: TGTGCCAGCAGTGTAACCTCGGGAGGAACGGGCGAGCAGTACTTC.